This TCR beta chain derives from a study of beta chain features in type 1 diabetes. General study findings and limits: Shorter TCRB CDR3s, moderately but significantly so, were found in Type 1 diabetes patients in all four CD4+ subsets.

Every isolated RNA sample was fully reverse transcribed, so sequencing captured expressed TCRB transcripts. Assay used: immunoSEQ multiplex PCR; TCRdb lists only in-frame clones, some missing. The sample has approximately 470,000 clones, roughly 31% seen once. Notes on this clone: Antigen unknown. The sample contains more than one DNA sequence encoding this CDR3.

One heparinised blood draw, averaging roughly 0.12 L, came from each donor. CDR1 is SGHAT and CDR2 is FQNNGV in the germline V gene. Trimming left V 5 bases short and J 3 bases short, with 4 bases between. The CDR3 sequence is 11 residues long. Sequenced input: naive CD4+ T cells from blood. This TCR derives from a man between 18 and 29 years old in good health. V and J are TRBV11-2 and TRBJ2-5; no clear D gene. Here the CDR3 DNA reads TGTGCCAGCAGCCTTGAAGAGACCCAGTACTTC. Residues: CASSLEETQYF.